A selection of T cell receptor beta chains follows, all from one sample in a study of patients and donors after allogeneic stem cell transplantation. TCRdb ran MiXCR on the RT-PCR reads and lists one entry per CDR3 protein. The sample includes fewer than 500,000 distinct CDR3 sequences, 16% of them seen just once. Sequenced sample: blood, either unsorted or a sorted T cell fraction (not recorded which). The receptors shown here come from a human donor who was either an allogeneic HSCT recipient or a stem cell or donor lymphocyte infusion donor (not recorded which). It is not recorded whose cells these are; they may come from a transplant donor. CDR3s include the opening cysteine and the closing phenylalanine or tryptophan. A D gene is named only where the DNA matches it firmly. Only some rows state a clone size, as once, few, many or a class for expanded clones.

clone_size: .
v_call: TRBV7-2
d_call: .
j_call: TRBJ2-3
cdr3_aa: CASSSPRGTKITDTQYF
cdr3_nt: TGTGCCAGCAGCTCCCCCAGGGGCACTAAAATCACAGATACGCAGTATTTT

clone_size: .
v_call: TRBV5-1
d_call: TRBD1
j_call: TRBJ2-1
cdr3_aa: CASSLGQGDNEQFF
cdr3_nt: TGCGCCAGCAGCTTGGGACAGGGGGACAATGAGCAGTTCTTC

clone_size: .
v_call: TRBV9
d_call: .
j_call: TRBJ2-5
cdr3_aa: CASSRTGQYQETQYF
cdr3_nt: TGTGCCAGCAGCAGGACGGGTCAGTACCAAGAGACCCAGTACTTC

clone_size: many
v_call: TRBV12-3/TRBV12-4
d_call: TRBD2
j_call: TRBJ2-1
cdr3_aa: CASSLGLAGVNEQFF
cdr3_nt: TGTGCCAGCAGCCTCGGACTAGCGGGGGTTAATGAGCAGTTCTTC

clone_size: few
v_call: TRBV4-1
d_call: .
j_call: TRBJ1-3
cdr3_aa: CASSVTRGPSSGNTIYF
cdr3_nt: TGCGCCAGCAGCGTGACGAGGGGTCCTAGCTCTGGAAACACCATATATTTT

clone_size: few
v_call: TRBV5-5
d_call: .
j_call: TRBJ1-1
cdr3_aa: CASSLGVYTEAFF
cdr3_nt: TGTGCCAGCAGCTTGGGAGTTTACACTGAAGCTTTCTTT

clone_size: few
v_call: TRBV19
d_call: .
j_call: TRBJ1-1
cdr3_aa: CASSSGLLVEAFF
cdr3_nt: TGTGCCAGTAGTTCGGGACTCCTGGTTGAAGCTTTCTTT

clone_size: few
v_call: TRBV15
d_call: .
j_call: TRBJ1-2
cdr3_aa: CATSGNAVRQNYGYTF
cdr3_nt: TGTGCCACCAGCGGGAACGCAGTGAGACAAAACTATGGCTACACCTTC

clone_size: few
v_call: TRBV4-3
d_call: .
j_call: TRBJ2-4
cdr3_aa: CASSQVGTGSAKNIQYF
cdr3_nt: TGCGCCAGCAGCCAAGTGGGAACAGGGTCGGCCAAAAACATTCAGTACTTC

clone_size: few
v_call: TRBV4-2
d_call: .
j_call: TRBJ1-1
cdr3_aa: CASSQGGILGDTEAFF
cdr3_nt: TGTGCCAGCAGCCAAGGGGGGATTTTAGGGGACACTGAAGCTTTCTTT

clone_size: few
v_call: TRBV20-1
d_call: .
j_call: TRBJ1-2
cdr3_aa: CSAKSGTYGYTF
cdr3_nt: TGCAGTGCAAAATCCGGGACCTATGGCTACACCTTC